This T cell receptor (beta chain) was identified during a study of identical twins. Each CDR3 protein is one row after TCRdb ran MiXCR on the 5' RACE reads. The sample yields around 1.7 million distinct CDR3 sequences, less than 40% seen once. CDR3 length equals 14 residues. V was pared by 1 base and J by 13 bases, with 6 bases of the junction left unmatched. The germline gives CDR1 DFQATT, CDR2 SNEGSKA (reference sequence). This sequence joins TRBV20-1 and TRBJ2-4; 14 bases agree with TRBD2. The TCR originated in a newborn girl in good health. The material sequenced was cord blood. CDR3 sequence: CSARVPGTSGGQYF. In DNA, the CDR3 is TGCAGTGCTAGAGTTCCCGGGACTAGCGGGGGACAGTACTTC.